A single sample gave rise to the 5 T cell receptor beta chains below, sequenced in a study of T cell repertoires and HLA-DP antigens. Data came from immunoSEQ multiplex PCR; TCRdb stores just in-frame clones and leaves some out. The table shows about 120,000 clones, with 80% to 95% occurring only once. These receptors' targets are unknown. Sequencing was performed on CD4+ T cells from PBMCs. These receptors all stem from a young woman in good health and CMV-seronegative.

V gene TRBV6-6 combines with J gene TRBJ2-1; 9 bases match TRBD2. Germline V lookup: CDR1 MNHNY, CDR2 SVGAGI (reference sequence). CDR3 length: 16 amino acids. Trimming cost V 0 bases and J 4 bases; bases outside gene matches: 4. CDR3 DNA: TGTGCCAGCAGTTACTCGACGCGGGAGGGATACAATGAGCAGTTCTTC. This sequence encodes CASSYSTREGYNEQFF.

The V and J genes are TRBV18 and TRBJ1-1, with D tentatively TRBD1 (6 bases). Trimming left V 3 bases short and J 3 bases short, with 14 bases between. The CDR3 loop spans 15 amino acids. Per germline, CDR1 KGHSH and CDR2 LQKENI. The DNA of the CDR3 is TGTGCCAGCTCACCTCTCACAGGGCGGCACACTGAAGCTTTCTTT. This codes for CASSPLTGRHTEAFF.

In this sample, this clone turned up once. The chain couples TRBV6-1 to TRBJ2-2; tentatively, D is TRBD2 (6 bases). This CDR3 is 14 amino acids long. Trimming removed 4 bases from V and 1 base from J, with 7 bases in between. From germline, CDR1 is MNHNS and CDR2 SASEGT. CDR3 amino acids: CASSVGLNTGELFF. CDR3 sequence (DNA): TGTGCCAGCAGTGTGGGACTGAACACCGGGGAGCTGTTTTTT.

The rearrangement joins TRBV7-8 to TRBJ1-5, with D uncertain. This CDR3 is 14 amino acids long. The germline V gene has CDR1 SGHVS and CDR2 FQNEAQ. V lost 0 bases to trimming and J lost 0 bases, with 3 bases between them. As DNA, the CDR3 is TGTGCCAGCAGCTTAGCAAGTAGCAATCAGCCCCAGCATTTT. Translated, it gives CASSLASSNQPQHF.

A remark on this clone: A read error may produce the germline difference seen at one junction end. The J gene is TRBJ1-4, the V gene TRBV7-7; the D is unclear. The CDR3 consists of 13 residues. Germline CDR1 SSHAT, CDR2 FNYEAQ (reference sequence). Here the CDR3 DNA reads TGTGCTAGCAGCTTAGCTGTCAATGAAAAACTGTTTTTT. Protein sequence: CASSLAVNEKLFF. The entire variable domain, with the rest obtained from reference TRBV7-7 and TRBJ1-4, is as follows: GAGVSQSPRYKVTKRGQDVTLRCDPISSHATLYWYQQALGQGPEFLTYFNYEAQPDKSGLPSDRFSAERPEGSISTLTIQRTEQRDSAMYRCASSLAVNEKLFFGSGTQLSVL.